This T cell receptor beta chain stems from a study of blood T cells in healthy people across ages. Combining a sample-barcoded 5' primer with a J-beta primer mix, a second PCR ran for roughly 6 to 12 cycles. A template-switch adaptor with 12 random nucleotides tagged each cDNA molecule. At least 2.5 million CDR3-containing paired-end reads were obtained per sample. MiXCR was run by TCRdb on the 5' RACE reads, yielding one entry per CDR3 protein. The sample yields 600,000 to 1,000,000 distinct CDR3 sequences, roughly 50% seen once. This clonotype was seen only a few times. The receptor's source is a man aged 25 to 45 in good health. The specimen was blood.

This CDR3 is CASSLGAEYNEQFF. The CDR3 coding sequence is TGTGCCAGCAGCCTAGGGGCGGAATACAATGAGCAGTTCTTC. This sequence joins TRBV7-2 and TRBJ2-1; tentative D call: TRBD1 (5 bases). Germline lookup yields CDR1 SGHTA and CDR2 FQGNSA. CDR3 size: 14 residues. The ends were cut back, 5 bases at V and 4 bases at J, with 12 bases in the middle.